These 20 T cell receptor beta chains were sequenced from one sample in a study of T cell responses to AZD1222 COVID-19 vaccine. Assay: immunoSEQ multiplex PCR; the TCRdb copy retains only in-frame clones and omits some. The repertoire holds about 100,000 clones, around 87% seen once, with under 4.5% in the top ten. Sequencing was performed on peripheral blood, taken on day 0 of MenACWY control vaccination. These TCRs come from an adult in good health.

This chain links TRBV12-5 with TRBJ1-1; TRBD1 agrees at 9 bases. This CDR3 is 18 amino acids long. With 0 bases clipped from V and 1 base from J, the junction kept 9 bases outside the gene matches. Looked up from germline, CDR1 is LGHNT and CDR2 is FRNRAP. Here the CDR3 DNA reads TGTGCTAGTGGTTTGGTACAGGGGGCCTTGGACGGGAACACTGAAGCTTTCTTT. Its protein product is CASGLVQGALDGNTEAFF.

Relative to its sample, this clone is medium-sized (0.01 to 0.1%). The chain couples TRBV9 to TRBJ2-6, with D perhaps TRBD1 or TRBD2 (5 bases each). Germline V gene lookup returns CDR1 SGDLS and CDR2 YYNGEE. The CDR3 totals 16 residues. Trimming left V 3 bases short and J 0 bases short, with 10 bases between. CDR3 residues: CASSGVGTSGANVLTF. The CDR3 nucleotides read TGTGCCAGCAGCGGGGTGGGGACCTCTGGGGCCAACGTCCTGACTTTC. Full variable domain (outside the CDR3, taken from reference TRBV9 and TRBJ2-6): DSGVTQTPKHLITATGQRVTLRCSPRSGDLSVYWYQQSLDQGLQFLIQYYNGEERAKGNILERFSAQQFPDLHSELNLSSLELGDSALYFCASSGVGTSGANVLTFGAGSRLTVL.

In this sample, this clone turned up a few times. In nucleotides, the CDR3 is TGCGCCAGCAGCTTGCCGGTGGGGACTGAAGCTTTCTTT. This sequence encodes CASSLPVGTEAFF. The chain joins TRBV5-1 to TRBJ1-1, with D uncertain. V lost 1 base, J lost 5 bases, and 9 bases lay in between. The germline V gene encodes CDR1 SGHRS and CDR2 YFSETQ. This CDR3 is built from 13 residues.

The genes are TRBV3-1 (or the pseudogene TRBV3-2) and TRBJ2-3, with TRBD2 matching over 12 bases. The junction had 7 bases not matched to a gene; V was cut back by 4 bases and J by 2 bases. Looked up from germline, CDR1 is LGHDT and CDR2 is YNNKEL (reference sequence). The CDR3 totals 17 residues. The CDR3 coding sequence is TGTGCCAGCAGCCCCTTTCGGACTAGCGGGAACACAGATACGCAGTATTTT. This gives the protein CASSPFRTSGNTDTQYF.

A single count supports this clone. J is TRBJ2-2 and V is TRBV7-2, with 11 nucleotides matching TRBD2. Germline CDR1 and CDR2: SGHTA and FQGNSA. Trimming cost V 5 bases and J 6 bases; bases outside gene matches: 8. The CDR3 has 16 residues. The CDR3 loop reads CASSRNSGGAAGELFF. The CDR3 DNA reads as TGTGCCAGCAGCCGGAATAGCGGGGGGGCCGCCGGGGAGCTGTTTTTT.

This chain connects TRBV4-1 to TRBJ2-2; D unclear. V lost 0 bases, J lost 4 bases, and 12 bases lay in between. The CDR3 extends over 16 amino acids. Germline V gene data show CDR1 as MGHRA and CDR2 as YSYEKL. The CDR3 DNA sequence: TGCGCCAGCAGCCAAGATTTTAGCCTCACCACCGGGGAGCTGTTTTTT. Protein: CASSQDFSLTTGELFF.

The J gene is TRBJ2-6, the V gene TRBV28, with a possible D match to TRBD1 (6 bases). The germline gives CDR1 MDHEN, CDR2 SYDVKM. CDR3 length equals 15 residues. Trimming pared 6 bases from V and 4 bases from J, leaving 13 bases between. This CDR3 is CASRDRTLGANVLTF. Written as DNA, the CDR3 is TGTGCCAGCAGAGACAGGACGTTAGGGGCCAACGTCCTGACTTTC.

The V and J genes are TRBV6-5 and TRBJ2-7, with a tentative D call TRBD1 (6 bases). V was cut by 11 bases and J by 4 bases, with 18 bases left in between. Germline values: CDR1 MNHEY, CDR2 SVGAGI. There are 13 residues in the CDR3. CDR3 sequence reads: CAAGRQETYEQYF. The DNA of the CDR3 is TGTGCCGCCGGAAGACAGGAAACGTACGAGCAGTACTTC.

The gene calls are TRBV28 and TRBJ2-7; D is perhaps TRBD2 (5 bases). The germline V and J ends were trimmed by 4 bases and 1 base, with 8 bases remaining between them. CDR1 and CDR2 from the germline V gene are MDHEN and SYDVKM. The CDR3 contains 13 residues. The CDR3 is CASSSRGSYEQYF. CDR3 DNA sequence: TGTGCCAGCAGTTCTCGGGGATCCTACGAGCAGTACTTC.

The chain combines TRBV6-6 with TRBJ2-5; 12 bases fit TRBD2. V gave up 7 bases and J gave up 5 bases; unmatched junction bases: 5. Germline CDR1 and CDR2: MNHNY and SVGAGI (reference sequence). The CDR3 is made up of 14 amino acids. This CDR3 is CASKGTSGPETQYF. CDR3 DNA: TGTGCCAGCAAGGGGACTAGCGGGCCGGAGACCCAGTACTTC.

V gene TRBV30 combines with J gene TRBJ2-7; D may be TRBD1 or TRBD2 (6 bases each). Trimming stripped 4 bases from V and 6 bases from J, with 19 bases between. CDR3 length equals 14 residues. CDR1 is GTSNPN and CDR2 is SVGIG in the germline V gene (reference sequence). CDR3 nucleotide sequence: TGTGCCTGGACTCTAGCGAACAGGGCCCCCGAGCAGTACTTC. Protein product: CAWTLANRAPEQYF. The full variable domain, completed using reference TRBV30 and TRBJ2-7, is SQTIHQWPATLVQPVGSPLSLECTVEGTSNPNLYWYRQAAGRGLQLLFYSVGIGQISSEVPQNLSASRPQDRQFILSSKKLLLSDSGFYLCAWTLANRAPEQYFGPGTRLTVT.

V is TRBV29-1 and J is TRBJ2-7; 7 bases are a match to TRBD1. The CDR3 runs to 13 residues. The junction had 3 bases not matched to a gene; V was cut back by 4 bases and J by 0 bases. Germline values: CDR1 SQVTM, CDR2 ANQGSEA. CDR3 sequence: CSVAGGSSYEQYF. The CDR3, as DNA: TGCAGCGTTGCAGGGGGATCCTCCTACGAGCAGTACTTC.

V usage is TRBV23-1 and J usage is TRBJ2-7; 10 bases fit TRBD1. TRBV23-1 counts as an open reading frame of uncertain function. The CDR3 runs 15 residues. V trimming: 6 bases; J trimming: 2 bases; junction bases outside the gene matches: 7. CDR3 protein: CASSLPGQGPYEQYF. CDR3 in DNA: TGCGCCAGCAGCCTCCCGGGACAGGGGCCCTACGAGCAGTACTTC.

The chain links TRBV28 to TRBJ2-2; D not resolved. The CDR3 is 16 amino acids. With 6 bases removed from V and 4 bases from J, the gap between germline ends came to 18 bases. Per the germline V gene, CDR1 is MDHEN and CDR2 is SYDVKM. For the CDR3, the DNA is TGTGCCAGCAGCAGTACATATAGGTGGGGCACCGGGGAGCTGTTTTTT. This codes for CASSSTYRWGTGELFF.

This chain links TRBV6-5 with TRBJ1-2, with D perhaps TRBD1 (6 bases). The V gene's germline CDR1 is MNHEY and CDR2 SVGAGI. CDR3 length: 14 residues. With 4 bases removed from V and 4 bases from J, the gap between germline ends came to 13 bases. The CDR3 DNA is TGTGCCAGCAGTTTGGACAGTCCGCCCTATGGCTACACCTTC. Its translation is CASSLDSPPYGYTF.

This clone was seen only once. The J gene is TRBJ1-4, the V gene TRBV28; 10 bases map to TRBD1. The germline V gene encodes CDR1 MDHEN and CDR2 SYDVKM. The CDR3 contains 14 residues. Unmatched junction bases numbered 13, after V lost 4 bases and J lost 17 bases. The CDR3 protein is CASSSPGTGAASFF. CDR3 nucleotides: TGTGCCAGCAGTTCCCCGGGGACAGGGGCCGCGTCATTTTTT.

The V call is TRBV29-1, the J call TRBJ1-1; possible D gene TRBD1, 5 bases. The CDR3 contains 15 residues. Trimming took 3 bases from V and 4 from J, leaving 18 bases between them. CDR1 is SQVTM, CDR2 ANQGSEA, per germline. The CDR3 DNA reads as TGCAGCGTTGAGGTCATAGTCCCGGGGGGCACTGAAGCTTTCTTT. The encoded protein is CSVEVIVPGGTEAFF.

The genes are TRBV2 and TRBJ1-2, with D possibly TRBD1 on 6 matching bases. This CDR3 region has 15 residues. Germline V gene sequence: CDR1 SNHLY, CDR2 FYNNEI. V lost 4 bases, J lost 4 bases, and 16 bases lay in between. For the CDR3, the DNA is TGTGCCAGCAGTGTACTCCATTTGGACAGCTATGGCTACACCTTC. Its protein product is CASSVLHLDSYGYTF.

The V gene is TRBV5-1, the J gene TRBJ2-1; 9 positions match TRBD2. CDR1 SGHRS and CDR2 YFSETQ come from the germline V gene. J was trimmed by 6 bases and V by 2 bases; bases with no gene match: 3. The CDR3 spans 14 residues. This chain's CDR3 is CASSLAGGSNEQFF. CDR3 bases: TGCGCCAGCAGCTTAGCGGGAGGATCCAATGAGCAGTTCTTC.

This clone was recorded a few times. The chain uses TRBV10-3 and TRBJ1-3; 10 positions match TRBD1. Germline V gives CDR1 ENHRY, CDR2 SYGVKD. Trimming took 6 bases from V and 8 from J; bases not matched to a gene: 4. The CDR3 totals 13 residues. The CDR3 protein is CAISGQGEYTIYF. CDR3 sequence (DNA): TGTGCCATCAGCGGACAGGGGGAATACACCATATATTTT.